A single T cell receptor (beta chain) is shown here with its context. These data originate in a study of blood T cell repertoires in COVID-19. Original processing methods: Estimation of nucleated cell counts relied on the amplification of reference gene primers. Libraries were prepared by immunoSEQ multiplex PCR; TCRdb keeps only in-frame clonotypes and omits some of them. The DNA was the basis for D and trimming; V, J and clone size are from that table. The sample includes some 230,000 clones, about 80% of them seen just once. Germline lookup yields CDR1 KGHSH and CDR2 LQKENI. CDR3 length: 16 amino acids. Trimming stripped 4 bases from V and 5 bases from J, with 20 bases between.

This clonotype was obtained from a woman aged 45-60 years with acute or convalescent COVID-19. The chain joins TRBV18 to TRBJ1-1; a possible D gene is TRBD1 (5 bases). Sequencing was performed on peripheral blood. The CDR3 loop is CASSLLPGQGRTEAFF. As DNA, the CDR3 is TGTGCCAGCTCACTTTTGCCCGGGCAGGGAAGGACTGAAGCTTTCTTT.